Described below is a single TCR beta chain sequence and its context. This clone was seen a single time. No cognate antigen has been identified for it. Per-base qualities were not stored, and no clone one base away is much larger. The sample originates from a study of cytomegalovirus exposure and HLA in healthy donors (dated by TCRdb to 2016 to 2017). Describing the broader study: An earlier analysis of roughly 570 of the donors reported around 280 Gb of sequence data and 117 million unique TCR beta sequences obtained from around 190 million T cells. Roughly 300 gigabases of sequencing data and around 80 million unique TCR sequences made up an early release that covered approximately 620 HLA-typed donors. Of the 398 genotyped donors, 65% to 90% fell in the genetic ancestry cluster associated with self-reported Caucasian donors. The study aimed to test whether signatures of past pathogen exposure could be identified by cataloging public T cell receptors. Using immunosequencing, the study profiled T cell repertoires from some 670 subjects and related those repertoires to cytomegalovirus serostatus. In addition to the first cohort of around 670 subjects, a separate validation cohort of 120 different subjects was used. To predict cytomegalovirus infection status, the study brought together high-throughput TCR immunosequencing, statistical association of individual TCRs with disease status, and machine learning. A later analysis re-examined previously published TCR beta repertoires from roughly 720 donors and added high-resolution HLA genotyping to investigate patterns of TCR occurrence. In the later analysis, no new phenotypic data were used to find candidate immune exposures; instead, reliance was placed on TCR beta sequences and their occurrence across donors. To decide whether each TCR beta V gene segment behaved as functional or pseudogenic, an earlier analysis of some 600 of the donors relied on high-throughput TCR beta sequencing. Donor age, sex, ethnicity and CMV serostatus were collected together with the repertoire data. A later genetic analysis used genome-wide SNP genotypes for about 65% of the roughly 700 donors, treating that subset as a discovery cohort. All discovery cohort repertoires had been generated on a single sequencing platform. Class I and class II HLA loci were covered by the typing at four-digit resolution. Typing coverage differed by locus: A, B, C, DRB1 and DQB1 were typed in about 629-640 donors, DQA1 in approximately 520, DPA1 in approximately 600, and DPB1 in just under 490. About five DR-DQ haplotypes were handled as single units for association and clustering, since linkage in the cohort was strong. Among some 400 genotyped donors of the cohort, an average of around 240,000 unique TCR beta nucleotide sequences were sequenced per donor, roughly 20% of them non-productive. General findings and caveats noted by the study authors: A further reported finding was that TCR beta sequences accurately predicted the HLA-A and HLA-B alleles for most subjects in the first cohort. In the study, some 160 TCR beta chains were listed as associated with cytomegalovirus. Compared with the approximately 720-donor mean, donors in an Asian-associated ancestry cluster had fewer N-insertions in productive TCRs, according to a later genetic analysis. In a later analysis, the rate of TCR association differed among HLA loci, with DRB1 alleles having the most associated TCRs and HLA-C alleles having the fewest. When HLA alleles, especially DR and DQ, strongly co-occurred, TCR associations were difficult to assign to individual alleles. V-gene and J-gene trimming of TCR beta chains was associated with a missense DCLRE1C variant in a later genetic analysis, and the association was replicated in an independent cohort. Roughly uniform sequencing depth across donors was assumed in presence/absence analyses, although this assumption may not hold. The cohort was sequenced for TCR beta chains only, and without alpha or paired-chain data the features that could be detected were limited. A later analysis reported that several top co-occurrence clusters appeared linked to parvovirus B19, influenza, CMV and Epstein-Barr virus. Specific HLA alleles were associated with 15,000 to 20,000 TCR beta sequences at a false discovery rate of 0.05 in a later analysis. A few of the identified cytomegalovirus-associated TCR beta chains were confirmed in vitro to be specific for cytomegalovirus antigens. Correlated functional status among segregating V segments might be attributable to linkage disequilibrium, but an unknown experimental factor could not be ruled out. It was suggested by the authors that the approach could potentially be generalized to other disease states and immunological phenotypes. A cluster of highly shared sequence variants was judged likely to be a technical artifact of the sequencing pipeline. The 87-base-pair reads could not distinguish some IMGT-functional V segments, including TRBV6-2 and TRBV6-3, so those segments were excluded. The classifier was reported to diagnose cytomegalovirus status with high specificity and sensitivity in both the original cohort and the validation cohort. Broadly in line with IMGT annotations, most TCR beta V segments showed up in productive rearrangements about 90% or about 30% of the time in an earlier analysis of under 700 of the donors. HLA typing was unavailable for some donors at each locus, so association tests used only the typed subset. In a later analysis, HLA-associated TCR beta chains were found to be more clonally expanded and to have lower generation probabilities than equally common non-associated chains. For the cohort, immune exposure information was limited to CMV serostatus. Across donors, most TCR sequences were observed very rarely, whereas some public TCRs were present in many individuals. A later analysis found that most CMV-associated TCR beta chains appeared HLA-restricted, with HLA associations seemingly driven largely by CMV exposure. Because counts were too low, about 18 rarely observed V segments, including chromosome 9 orphons, were left out of the earlier analysis of some 600 of the donors.

CDR1 ENHRY and CDR2 SYGVKD are derived from the germline V gene. Counted from cysteine to phenylalanine, this CDR3 has 16 amino acids. Only the CDR3 part of the read is kept: 48 bases, read in frame from the first base. From V the trimming removes 4 bases and from J it removes 8 bases, while the gene matches leave 14 bases of the junction unaccounted for. Library method: the immunoSEQ multiplex PCR assay. The multiplex PCR relied on a mix of 60 forward primers for TCR Vbeta segments and 13 reverse primers for TCR Jbeta segments. The CDR3 region of rearranged TCR beta genes was amplified from genomic DNA with a multiplex PCR assay. On the Illumina HiSeq System, the amplified TCR beta libraries were sequenced as 87-base-pair reads. Turning to the authors' computational methods: In a later analysis, approximately 74 million unique TCR beta chains were counted across the roughly 700 repertoires, and approximately 11 million of these chains were shared by at least two donors. Raw reads were error-corrected and collapsed into unique sequences with a nearest-neighbor algorithm that merged closely related sequences to remove PCR and sequencing errors. V, D and J gene segments were assigned by aligning CDR3 sequences to IMGT reference sequences. For a sequence to be retained, at least a six-nucleotide match to both a V gene segment and a J gene segment was required. A rearrangement was called productive if the CDR3 had no stop codons and remained in frame with V and J, and every other rearrangement was called non-productive. CDR3 was defined according to IMGT convention as the region running from the second conserved V-encoded cysteine to the conserved J-encoded phenylalanine. Sequences without an unambiguous match to a single V gene segment were excluded from the earlier analysis of approximately 600 of the donors. An earlier analysis of around 600 of the donors classified V segments as functional when productive rearrangements were above 56.7% and as segregating when the standard deviation between donors was above 5%. To diagnose cytomegalovirus status from the catalog of TCR beta chain sequences, a statistical classification framework was built. V and J gene assignment, in a later analysis, came from comparing TCR nucleotide sequences with IMGT/GENE-DB human TR gene sequences. In a later analysis, CDR3 sequences and most-parsimonious VDJ recombination scenarios were assigned using the TCRdist pipeline. In a later analysis, each TCR beta chain was defined by its CDR3 amino acid sequence together with its V-gene family, and reads without a unique V-gene family were excluded. In a later analysis, around 650 highly shared, low-generation-probability nucleotide sequences were removed to address suspected cross-contamination and a sequencing artifact. A later analysis calculated a clonal expansion index for each public chain from normalized within-repertoire ranks of inferred template counts. In a later analysis, generation probabilities were computed using a VDJ recombination model fitted to out-of-frame rearrangements, and the results were checked against IGoR. In a later analysis, TCR-TCR, TCR-HLA and TCR-CMV co-occurrence was scored with hypergeometric tests, and a repertoire-size bias correction was applied to TCR pairs. In a later analysis, false discovery rates were estimated by permuting HLA or CMV assignments 20 times. In a later analysis, co-occurring TCRs were grouped using DBSCAN, with TCRdist sequence similarity added in when clustering inside HLA-allele-positive subsets. For co-occurrence clustering, repertoires with fewer than 30,000 or more than 120,000 public chains were excluded, along with roughly 5 repertoires with anomalous nucleotide sharing. What TCRdb holds here is the immuneACCESS table cut down to in-frame rearrangements. Part of the clones is not present; checked against another copy, under half of the missing clones reflect an unresolved V gene, and the others are unexplained. D and trimming come from the DNA, and the V and J calls and clone size come from that table. This sample gives under 150,000 clones in total; 80% of them show up just once. The top ten hold roughly 2.4% of the sample.

The cohort comprised some 680 healthy bone marrow donors. All cohort members were sampled while nominally healthy, although unrecorded immune exposures were likely present. The donor tested CMV seronegative and was one of the 352 seronegative cohort members. Every donor gave a peripheral blood sample, and the peripheral blood mononuclear cells from that sample were used for TCR beta sequencing. Genomic DNA was extracted from the blood cell samples with the Qiagen DNeasy Blood Extraction Kit. The receptor was isolated from a man aged 50-60 years in good health and CMV-seronegative. Sequencing was performed on PBMCs. The sequence joins TRBV10-3 to TRBJ1-2; 9 middle bases align to TRBD1. CDR3 reads: CAISANRGRGDGGYTF. The nucleotide sequence is given as TGTGCCATCAGTGCAAACAGGGGGCGCGGGGATGGAGGCTACACCTTC.